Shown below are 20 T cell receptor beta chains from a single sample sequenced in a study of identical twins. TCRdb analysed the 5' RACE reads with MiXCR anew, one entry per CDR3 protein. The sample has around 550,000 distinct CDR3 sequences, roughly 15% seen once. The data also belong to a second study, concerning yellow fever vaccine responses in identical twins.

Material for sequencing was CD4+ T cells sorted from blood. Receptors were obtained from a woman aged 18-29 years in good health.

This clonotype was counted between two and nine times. The CDR3 loop is CASSHGGLTSYEQYF. CDR3 nucleotide sequence: TGTGCCAGCAGTCACGGGGGGTTAACCTCCTACGAGCAGTACTTC. The chain uses TRBV12-3 or TRBV12-4 and TRBJ2-7; 7 positions agree with TRBD2. The length of the CDR3 is 15 residues. With 5 bases clipped from V and 0 bases from J, the junction kept 7 bases outside the gene matches.

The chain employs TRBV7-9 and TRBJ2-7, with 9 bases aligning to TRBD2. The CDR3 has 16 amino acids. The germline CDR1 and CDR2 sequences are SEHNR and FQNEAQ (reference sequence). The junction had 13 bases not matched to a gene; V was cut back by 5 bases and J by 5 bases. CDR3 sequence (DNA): TGTGCCAGCAGCAATACTTTAGCGGGAGAAGGCGACGAGCAGTACTTC. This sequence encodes CASSNTLAGEGDEQYF.

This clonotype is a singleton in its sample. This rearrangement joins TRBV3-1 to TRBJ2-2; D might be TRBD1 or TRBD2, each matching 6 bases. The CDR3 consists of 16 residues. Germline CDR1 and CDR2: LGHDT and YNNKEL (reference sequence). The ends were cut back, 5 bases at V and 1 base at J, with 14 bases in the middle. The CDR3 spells CASSSRGPRNTGELFF. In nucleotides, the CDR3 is TGTGCCAGCAGCAGCCGGGGGCCTAGGAACACCGGGGAGCTGTTTTTT.

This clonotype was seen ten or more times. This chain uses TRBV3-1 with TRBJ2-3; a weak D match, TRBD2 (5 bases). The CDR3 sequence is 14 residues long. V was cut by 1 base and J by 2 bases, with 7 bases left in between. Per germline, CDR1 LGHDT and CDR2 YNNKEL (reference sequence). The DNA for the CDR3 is TGTGCCAGCAGCCAAGGACTACTCACAGATACGCAGTATTTT. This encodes CASSQGLLTDTQYF.

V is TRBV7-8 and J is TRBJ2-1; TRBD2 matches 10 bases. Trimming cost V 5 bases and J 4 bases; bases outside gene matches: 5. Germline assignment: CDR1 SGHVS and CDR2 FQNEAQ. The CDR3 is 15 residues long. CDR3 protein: CASSRGLASYNEQFF. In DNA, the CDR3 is TGTGCCAGCAGCCGGGGACTAGCGAGTTACAATGAGCAGTTCTTC.

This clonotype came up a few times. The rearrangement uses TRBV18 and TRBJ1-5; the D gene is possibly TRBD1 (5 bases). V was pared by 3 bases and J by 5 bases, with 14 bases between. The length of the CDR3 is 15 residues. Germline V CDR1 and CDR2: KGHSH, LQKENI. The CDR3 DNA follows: TGTGCCAGCTCACCCGGGTCGGGGCAGTATCAGCCCCAGCATTTT. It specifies CASSPGSGQYQPQHF.

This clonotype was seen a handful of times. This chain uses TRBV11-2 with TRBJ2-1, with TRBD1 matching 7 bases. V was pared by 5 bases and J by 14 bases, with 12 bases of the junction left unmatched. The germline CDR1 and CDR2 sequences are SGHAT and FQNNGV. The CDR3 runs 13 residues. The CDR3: CASSAGTDSLEFF. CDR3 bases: TGTGCCAGCAGCGCAGGGACAGATTCTTTGGAGTTCTTC.

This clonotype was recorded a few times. The chain's CDR3 is CSARRESSYEQYF. In DNA form, the CDR3 reads TGCAGTGCTCGCAGGGAGAGCTCCTACGAGCAGTACTTC. The rearrangement joins TRBV20-1 to TRBJ2-7; possibly TRBD1 or TRBD2 for D (5 bases each). The CDR3 length is 13 residues. Between the trimmed V and J ends, which lost 5 bases and 0 bases, there was a span of 11 bases. Germline values: CDR1 DFQATT, CDR2 SNEGSKA (reference sequence).

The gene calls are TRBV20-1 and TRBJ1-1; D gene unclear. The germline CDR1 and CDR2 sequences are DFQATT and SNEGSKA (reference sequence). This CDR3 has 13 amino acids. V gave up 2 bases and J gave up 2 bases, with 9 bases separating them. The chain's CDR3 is CSARPGVNTEAFF. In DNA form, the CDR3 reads TGCAGTGCTAGACCTGGGGTAAACACTGAAGCTTTCTTT.

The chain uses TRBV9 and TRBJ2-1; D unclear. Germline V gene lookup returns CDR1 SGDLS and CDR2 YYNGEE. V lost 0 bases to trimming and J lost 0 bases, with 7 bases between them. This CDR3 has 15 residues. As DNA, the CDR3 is TGTGCCAGCAGCGTAGTCGTGAGCTCCTACAATGAGCAGTTCTTC. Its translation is CASSVVVSSYNEQFF.

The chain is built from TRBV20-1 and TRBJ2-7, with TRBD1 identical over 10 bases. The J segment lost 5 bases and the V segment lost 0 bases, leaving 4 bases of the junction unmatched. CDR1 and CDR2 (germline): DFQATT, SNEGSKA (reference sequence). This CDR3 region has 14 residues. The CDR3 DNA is TGCAGTGCTAGAGACACGGACAGGGGGGACGAGCAGTACTTC. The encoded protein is CSARDTDRGDEQYF.

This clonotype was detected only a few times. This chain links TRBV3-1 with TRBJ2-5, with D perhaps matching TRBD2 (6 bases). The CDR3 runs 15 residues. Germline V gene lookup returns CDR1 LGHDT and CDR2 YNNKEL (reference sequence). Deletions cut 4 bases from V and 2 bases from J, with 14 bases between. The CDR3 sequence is CASSPTGTFQETQYF. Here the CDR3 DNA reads TGTGCCAGCAGCCCGACCGGGACTTTTCAAGAGACCCAGTACTTC.

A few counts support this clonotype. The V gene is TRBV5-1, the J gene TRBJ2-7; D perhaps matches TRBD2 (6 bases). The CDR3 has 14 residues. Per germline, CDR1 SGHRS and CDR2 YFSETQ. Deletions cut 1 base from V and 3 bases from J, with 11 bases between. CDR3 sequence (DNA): TGCGCCAGCAGCTTGTCGGGAGACGTCTACGAGCAGTACTTC. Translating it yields CASSLSGDVYEQYF.

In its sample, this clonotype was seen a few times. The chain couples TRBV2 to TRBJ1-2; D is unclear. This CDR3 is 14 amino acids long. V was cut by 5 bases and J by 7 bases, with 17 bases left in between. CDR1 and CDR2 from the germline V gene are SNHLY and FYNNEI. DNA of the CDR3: TGTGCCAGCAGTTTCACGGGCCGCCAGGCTGGCTACACCTTC. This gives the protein CASSFTGRQAGYTF.

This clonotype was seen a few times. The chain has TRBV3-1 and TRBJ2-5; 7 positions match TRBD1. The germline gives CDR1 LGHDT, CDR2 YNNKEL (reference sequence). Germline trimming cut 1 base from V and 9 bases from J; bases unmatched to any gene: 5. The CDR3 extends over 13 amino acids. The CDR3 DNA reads TGTGCCAGCAGCCAAGTAATTACAGGGGCCCAGTACTTC. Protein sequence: CASSQVITGAQYF.

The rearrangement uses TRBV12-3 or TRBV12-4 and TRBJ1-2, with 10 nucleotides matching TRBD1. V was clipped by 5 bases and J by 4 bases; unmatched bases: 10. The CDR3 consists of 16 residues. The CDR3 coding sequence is TGTGCCAGCAGTCTAGGACAGGGGGTGATTACCTATGGCTACACCTTC. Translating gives CASSLGQGVITYGYTF.

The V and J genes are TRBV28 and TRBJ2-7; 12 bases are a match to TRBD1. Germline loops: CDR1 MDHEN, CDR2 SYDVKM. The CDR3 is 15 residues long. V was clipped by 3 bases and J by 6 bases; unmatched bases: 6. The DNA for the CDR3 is TGTGCCAGCAGTTTCGCGGGGACAGGGGGCTCCGAGCAGTACGTC. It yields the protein CASSFAGTGGSEQYV.

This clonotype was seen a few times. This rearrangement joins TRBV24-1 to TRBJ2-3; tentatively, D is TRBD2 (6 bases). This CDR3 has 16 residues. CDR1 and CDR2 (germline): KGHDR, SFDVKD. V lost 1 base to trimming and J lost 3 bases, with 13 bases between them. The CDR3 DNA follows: TGTGCCACCAGTGATTTCGATCGGGAGTATACAGATACGCAGTATTTT. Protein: CATSDFDREYTDTQYF.

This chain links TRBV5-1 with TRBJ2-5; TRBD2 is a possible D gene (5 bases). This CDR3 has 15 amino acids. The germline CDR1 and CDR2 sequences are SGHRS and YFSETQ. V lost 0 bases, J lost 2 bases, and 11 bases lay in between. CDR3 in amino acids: CASSLAGSAQETQYF. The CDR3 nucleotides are TGCGCCAGCAGCTTGGCGGGGTCGGCTCAAGAGACCCAGTACTTC.

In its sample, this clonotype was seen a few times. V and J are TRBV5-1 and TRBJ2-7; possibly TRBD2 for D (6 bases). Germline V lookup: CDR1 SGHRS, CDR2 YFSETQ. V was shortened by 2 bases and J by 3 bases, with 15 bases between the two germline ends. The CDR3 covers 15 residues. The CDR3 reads CASSFFGTGDYEQYF. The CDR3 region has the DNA TGCGCCAGCAGCTTTTTCGGGACTGGGGACTACGAGCAGTACTTC. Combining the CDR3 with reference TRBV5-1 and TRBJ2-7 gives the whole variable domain KAGVTQTPRYLIKTRGQQVTLSCSPISGHRSVSWYQQTPGQGLQFLFEYFSETQRNKGNFPGRFSGRQFSNSRSEMNVSTLELGDSALYLCASSFFGTGDYEQYFGPGTRLTVT.